The text below deals with one T cell receptor (beta chain). The data were obtained in a study of blood T cell repertoires in COVID-19. The repertoire was sequenced with immunoSEQ multiplex PCR; TCRdb's copy has only in-frame clones and lacks some. Among approximately 200,000 clones listed, about 90% were seen once. Recovery meant two consecutive negative NP/OP PCR tests, professional clearance, or resolved symptoms. This sequence originates from a woman aged 30 to 39 who had recovered from COVID-19. The sequenced material came from PBMCs or T cells enriched from blood (not recorded which).

CDR3 residues: CATSGKDGGGSGYTF. The CDR3 region has the DNA TGTGCCACCAGTGGGAAAGACGGGGGTGGAAGTGGCTACACCTTC. J is TRBJ1-2 and V is TRBV24-1; D is possibly TRBD1 (5 bases). The V gene's germline CDR1 is KGHDR and CDR2 SFDVKD. Trimming pared 5 bases from V and 7 bases from J, leaving 19 bases between. This CDR3 has 15 amino acids.